Presented here are 32 T cell receptor beta chains from one specimen sequenced in a study of shared T cell receptors in the human thymus. Clones were read by immunoSEQ multiplex PCR, and TCRdb kept only the in-frame ones, dropping some. The sample contains 630,000 or so clones, about 90% of which appear only once. The same sample was also studied in work on human thymus T cells.

Specimen: thymocytes. The source of these receptors is a boy younger than two with a congenital heart defect.

This chain connects TRBV11-1 to TRBJ2-7; 8 nucleotides match TRBD1. The junction had 8 bases not matched to a gene; V was cut back by 0 bases and J by 4 bases. Germline CDR1 SGHAT, CDR2 FQDESV (reference sequence). The CDR3 runs 16 residues. CDR3 sequence reads: CASSLARTGTGYEQYF. The CDR3 DNA follows: TGTGCCAGCAGCTTAGCCCGTACCGGGACAGGTTACGAGCAGTACTTC.

This chain uses TRBV7-6 with TRBJ1-1, with 7 bases that match TRBD1. CDR3 length: 14 residues. CDR1 is SGHVS and CDR2 is FNYEAQ in the germline V gene. V trimming: 5 bases; J trimming: 0 bases; junction bases outside the gene matches: 3. The CDR3 here is CASSAGTVNTEAFF. The CDR3 DNA sequence: TGTGCCAGCAGCGCCGGGACAGTGAACACTGAAGCTTTCTTT.

The V gene is TRBV6-5, the J gene TRBJ1-2; TRBD1 aligns across 10 bases. Trimming cost V 6 bases and J 3 bases; bases outside gene matches: 7. Germline V gene lookup returns CDR1 MNHEY and CDR2 SVGAGI. The CDR3 covers 15 residues. This CDR3 reads CASSSGTGEDYGYTF. For the CDR3, the DNA is TGTGCCAGCAGCTCCGGGACAGGGGAGGACTATGGCTACACCTTC.

The chain recombines TRBV7-9 with TRBJ2-7; TRBD1 aligns across 11 bases. J was trimmed by 4 bases and V by 5 bases; bases with no gene match: 10. Germline values: CDR1 SEHNR, CDR2 FQNEAQ (reference sequence). There are 16 residues in the CDR3. CDR3 residues: CASSPPQGQGEYEQYF. The CDR3 bases are TGTGCCAGCAGCCCACCGCAGGGACAGGGGGAGTACGAGCAGTACTTC.

V and J are TRBV6-6 and TRBJ1-2, with 7 bases identical to TRBD1. The CDR3 is made up of 16 amino acids. Germline V gene data show CDR1 as MNHNY and CDR2 as SVGAGI (reference sequence). V shed 2 bases and J 5 bases; nucleotides not matched to a gene: 11. The CDR3 bases are TGTGCCAGCAGTTACCCCTCTGACAGGGTGGGATATGGCTACACCTTC. It is translated as CASSYPSDRVGYGYTF.

This chain uses TRBV6-1 with TRBJ2-2; D is uncertain. The germline V and J ends were trimmed by 0 bases and 7 bases, with 15 bases remaining between them. The germline gives CDR1 MNHNS, CDR2 SASEGT. The CDR3 runs to 16 residues. This chain's CDR3 is CASSEAPRSQYGELFF. As DNA, the CDR3 is TGTGCCAGCAGTGAAGCGCCCAGGTCTCAATACGGGGAGCTGTTTTTT.

This chain links TRBV30 with TRBJ1-1; a weak D match, TRBD1 (6 bases). The CDR3 has 19 residues. Trimming removed 0 bases at V and 0 bases at J, with 23 bases between. CDR1 GTSNPN and CDR2 SVGIG come from the germline V gene (reference sequence). CDR3 amino acids: CAWSVLDGRGRGLNTEAFF. The CDR3 nucleotides are TGTGCCTGGAGTGTACTAGATGGCAGGGGAAGGGGATTGAACACTGAAGCTTTCTTT.

CDR3 region: CASRTSGGVDTQYF. DNA of the CDR3: TGTGCCAGCAGGACTAGCGGGGGGGTTGATACGCAGTATTTT. The V and J genes are TRBV6-1 and TRBJ2-3; TRBD2 agrees at 14 bases. Germline V gene data show CDR1 as MNHNS and CDR2 as SASEGT. The CDR3 has 14 residues. The ends lost 6 bases at V and 6 bases at J; junction bases unmatched: 2.

This clone occurred once. The chain recombines TRBV11-2 with TRBJ2-7; 11 nucleotides agree with TRBD1. Germline values: CDR1 SGHAT, CDR2 FQNNGV. The CDR3 sequence is 14 residues long. The trim removed 5 bases at V and 6 bases at J, leaving 6 bases unmatched. The CDR3 nucleotides are TGTGCCAGCAGCACCGGGACAGGGGGTTTCGAGCAGTACTTC. Protein sequence: CASSTGTGGFEQYF.

The rearrangement joins TRBV29-1 to TRBJ2-3, with 10 bases aligning to TRBD2. This CDR3 contains 19 residues. V lost 4 bases to trimming and J lost 3 bases; unmatched junction nucleotides: 19. Germline V gene sequence: CDR1 SQVTM, CDR2 ANQGSEA. Here the CDR3 reads CSVVLLVRISGRPTDTQYF. The CDR3 nucleotides read TGCAGCGTTGTCCTCCTAGTCCGAATTAGCGGGAGGCCGACAGATACGCAGTATTTT.

The rearrangement uses TRBV7-2 and TRBJ1-5, with D unclear. Germline V gene sequence: CDR1 SGHTA, CDR2 FQGNSA. Trimming cost V 6 bases and J 0 bases, with 15 bases left between them. The CDR3 runs 16 residues. CDR3 coding DNA: TGTGCCAGCAGTCTGGCCAGCGCCTATAGCAATCAGCCCCAGCATTTT. Amino acids: CASSLASAYSNQPQHF.

The rearrangement uses TRBV28 and TRBJ2-5; 7 nucleotides agree with TRBD2. The germline V gene encodes CDR1 MDHEN and CDR2 SYDVKM. Trimming at V came to 7 bases and at J to 4 bases, leaving 18 bases not matched to a gene. This CDR3 is 17 amino acids long. In nucleotides, the CDR3 is TGTGCCAGCACCCCGACCCAGAGGGCGGGAGACGGAGAGACCCAGTACTTC. This translates into CASTPTQRAGDGETQYF.

The gene calls are TRBV5-6 and TRBJ2-1; 8 bases match TRBD2. CDR1 SGHDT and CDR2 YYEEEE come from the germline V gene. The CDR3 runs to 17 residues. The junction had 16 bases not matched to a gene; V was cut back by 4 bases and J by 7 bases. CDR3 residues: CASSPRLANPLGNEQFF. The DNA of the CDR3 is TGTGCCAGCAGCCCCAGACTAGCGAACCCCCTAGGGAATGAGCAGTTCTTC.

The sample holds a few counts of this clone. The chain combines TRBV28 with TRBJ2-7; tentative D call: TRBD2 (6 bases). The V gene lost 7 bases and the J gene lost 6 bases, with 22 bases spanning the gap. Germline-derived CDR1 and CDR2 are MDHEN and SYDVKM. The CDR3 loop spans 15 amino acids. The CDR3 DNA is TGTGCCAGCACCCGAGGGACTCCACCGGACTCCGAGCAGTACTTC. Translation: CASTRGTPPDSEQYF.

The rearrangement uses TRBV29-1 and TRBJ1-2; TRBD1 matches at 7 bases. Germline-derived CDR1 and CDR2 are SQVTM and ANQGSEA. The CDR3 has 16 residues. The junction had 18 bases not matched to a gene; V was cut back by 4 bases and J by 7 bases. CDR3 region: CSVANKTQGFIGGYTF. Here the CDR3 DNA reads TGCAGCGTTGCCAACAAGACACAGGGGTTTATTGGTGGCTACACCTTC.

The V gene is TRBV28, the J gene TRBJ2-7, with 7 bases identical to TRBD2. J gave up 2 bases and V 5 bases, and 6 bases lay outside the gene matches. Germline assignment: CDR1 MDHEN and CDR2 SYDVKM. The CDR3 is 14 amino acids. In DNA form, the CDR3 reads TGTGCCAGCAGTCCCCGACTAGCTCCCTACGAGCAGTACTTC. Translation gives CASSPRLAPYEQYF.

V usage is TRBV5-4 and J usage is TRBJ1-2, with 10 bases lining up with TRBD1. J lost 2 bases, V lost 3 bases, and 13 bases had no gene match. The length of the CDR3 is 18 residues. In germline, CDR1 is SGHNT, CDR2 YYREEE (reference sequence). The CDR3 DNA reads TGTGCCAGCAGCTGGCCTGACTTTCCGGGACAGGGGAACTATGGCTACACCTTC. Residues: CASSWPDFPGQGNYGYTF.

The chain is built from TRBV4-1 and TRBJ1-4; 9 bases are shared with TRBD1. J lost 3 bases, V lost 2 bases, and 19 bases had no gene match. The CDR3 is made up of 21 amino acids. CDR1 and CDR2 from the germline V gene are MGHRA and YSYEKL. The CDR3 protein is CASSQSLTGGPQTSSNEKLFF. The CDR3 bases are TGCGCCAGCAGCCAATCCTTAACAGGGGGCCCTCAGACCTCATCTAATGAAAAACTGTTTTTT.

This chain links TRBV10-1 with TRBJ1-4, with D tentatively TRBD1 (5 bases). V lost 2 bases and J lost 3, with 13 bases in between. The germline V gene encodes CDR1 WNHNN and CDR2 SYGVQD (reference sequence). The CDR3 length is 16 residues. In DNA, the CDR3 is TGCGCCAGCAGTGAGAGGGGACTTCGCGCTAATGAAAAACTGTTTTTT. As protein: CASSERGLRANEKLFF.

The J gene is TRBJ2-6, the V gene TRBV5-6, with D tentatively TRBD2 (6 bases). Germline CDR1 and CDR2: SGHDT and YYEEEE. The CDR3 spans 18 residues. Trimming stripped 0 bases from V and 0 bases from J, with 13 bases between. CDR3 sequence: CASSLVGGKSSGANVLTF. The CDR3 bases are TGTGCCAGCAGCTTGGTGGGAGGAAAAAGCTCTGGGGCCAACGTCCTGACTTTC.

This chain connects TRBV2 to TRBJ1-4, with a weak D call TRBD1 (6 bases). The V gene lost 5 bases and the J gene lost 7 bases, with 20 bases spanning the gap. The CDR3 consists of 16 residues. Germline CDR1 reads SNHLY; CDR2 reads FYNNEI. CDR3 sequence: CASSNPPTGGSEKLFF. The CDR3 bases are TGTGCCAGCAGTAATCCCCCGACAGGCGGGAGTGAAAAACTGTTTTTT.

The chain couples TRBV7-8 to TRBJ1-5; 7 nucleotides match TRBD1. CDR3 length: 18 residues. Germline V gives CDR1 SGHVS, CDR2 FQNEAQ. Unmatched junction bases numbered 10, after V lost 2 bases and J lost 0 bases. The CDR3 protein is CASSLSPTRQGSNQPQHF. CDR3 sequence (DNA): TGTGCCAGCAGCTTATCCCCCACCCGACAGGGTAGCAATCAGCCCCAGCATTTT.

The chain links TRBV2 to TRBJ1-4; D is unresolved. The V end was cut by 7 bases, the J end by 5 bases, with 8 bases between. This CDR3 contains 12 residues. The germline V gene has CDR1 SNHLY and CDR2 FYNNEI. The CDR3 DNA is TGTGCCAGCATGAGGCCCAATGAAAAACTGTTTTTT. Translating gives CASMRPNEKLFF.

The rearrangement links TRBV11-3 to TRBJ2-3, with a weak D call TRBD2 (6 bases). The V and J ends lost 9 bases and 3 bases respectively, with 16 bases between them. This CDR3 region has 14 residues. Germline CDR1 is SGHNT and CDR2 is YENEEA. CDR3 amino acids: CARARLVVTDTQYF. As DNA, the CDR3 is TGTGCCAGGGCCAGACTAGTTGTGACAGATACGCAGTATTTT.

The V gene is TRBV7-8, the J gene TRBJ2-1, with TRBD2 as a possible D gene (6 bases). V was shortened by 4 bases and J by 2 bases, with 12 bases between the two germline ends. The CDR3 runs 15 residues. CDR1 is SGHVS and CDR2 is FQNEAQ in the germline V gene. The CDR3 region has the DNA TGTGCCAGCAGCTCCAGACGGGGGACCTACAATGAGCAGTTCTTC. It is translated as CASSSRRGTYNEQFF.

The chain employs TRBV6-1 and TRBJ1-6; 9 nucleotides match TRBD1. V trimming: 3 bases; J trimming: 0 bases; junction bases outside the gene matches: 12. This CDR3 has 20 amino acids. Germline V lookup: CDR1 MNHNS, CDR2 SASEGT. The CDR3 DNA sequence: TGTGCCAGCAGTGATCGGCGACCTACAGGGGGCCTCTCCTATAATTCACCCCTCCACTTT. Translation: CASSDRRPTGGLSYNSPLHF.

The J gene is TRBJ2-1, the V gene TRBV4-1; possible D gene TRBD2, 7 bases. The V gene lost 0 bases and the J gene lost 4 bases, with 16 bases spanning the gap. This CDR3 is 17 amino acids long. The germline CDR1 and CDR2 sequences are MGHRA and YSYEKL. The CDR3 loop is CASSQEVRGALYNEQFF. CDR3 DNA sequence: TGCGCCAGCAGCCAAGAGGTTCGGGGGGCCCTTTACAATGAGCAGTTCTTC.

A word on this clone: Germline and junction disagree at one end, which may indicate a read error. The chain has TRBV6-1 and TRBJ1-2, with 8 bases matching TRBD1. CDR3 length: 14 amino acids. The germline V gene has CDR1 MNHNS and CDR2 SASEGT. CDR3 loop: CASGETTGADGYTF. CDR3 in DNA: TGTGCCAGCGGTGAAACGACAGGGGCCGATGGCTACACCTTC.

This rearrangement joins TRBV14 to TRBJ1-1; 7 nucleotides align to TRBD1. The CDR3 is 17 amino acids. Germline V gene data show CDR1 as SGHDN and CDR2 as FVKESK. After removal of 4 bases from V and 3 bases from J, the junction contained 14 bases not matched to a gene. For the CDR3, the DNA is TGTGCCAGCAGCCGTCCGGCGACAGGGTTATGGGACACTGAAGCTTTCTTT. Its translation is CASSRPATGLWDTEAFF.

V gene TRBV5-6 combines with J gene TRBJ2-5; D perhaps matches TRBD1 (5 bases). CDR3 size: 13 residues. Deletions cut 2 bases from V and 4 bases from J, with 9 bases between. From germline, CDR1 is SGHDT and CDR2 YYEEEE. The DNA of the CDR3 is TGTGCCAGCAGCTTTTATGACAGAGAGACCCAGTACTTC. Encoded protein: CASSFYDRETQYF.

V usage is TRBV5-6 and J usage is TRBJ1-2, with D uncertain. The CDR3 contains 11 residues. Germline assignment: CDR1 SGHDT and CDR2 YYEEEE. V lost 3 bases, J lost 7 bases, and 7 bases lay in between. In nucleotides, the CDR3 is TGTGCCAGCAGCTCGACATTTGGCTACACCTTC. Its translation is CASSSTFGYTF.

V usage is TRBV4-3 and J usage is TRBJ2-1, with D perhaps matching TRBD2 (5 bases). This CDR3 is 12 amino acids long. In germline, CDR1 is LGHNA, CDR2 YSLEER. The V and J ends lost 1 base and 13 bases respectively, with 11 bases between them. CDR3 nucleotide sequence: TGCGCCAGCAGCCAAGGGAGCGGAAGCCAGTTCTTC. Translation: CASSQGSGSQFF.